The 18 T cell receptor beta chains presented below share a single source sample, sequenced in a study of blood T cell repertoires in COVID-19. Measured with immunoSEQ multiplex PCR; TCRdb has only the in-frame clones, and not every one. The sample has 200,000 to 300,000 clones, 88% seen once; the top ten hold around 2.5%. The sequenced sample consisted of PBMCs or T cells enriched from blood (not recorded which). The receptors shown here come from a middle-aged woman with acute COVID-19.

The chain carries TRBV10-1 and TRBJ2-6; TRBD1 matches at 8 bases. This CDR3 region has 19 residues. V was clipped by 4 bases and J by 0 bases; unmatched bases: 11. The germline CDR1 and CDR2 sequences are WNHNN and SYGVQD (reference sequence). The CDR3 nucleotides read TGCGCCAGCAGTGGACGACAGGGGCGGGCGTCCTCTGGGGCCAACGTCCTGACTTTC. Translated: CASSGRQGRASSGANVLTF.

There are a few counts of this clone. The V gene is TRBV7-9, the J gene TRBJ2-2; TRBD2 agrees at 7 bases. CDR3 length: 16 residues. Unmatched junction bases numbered 13, after V lost 5 bases and J lost 7 bases. The germline V gene encodes CDR1 SEHNR and CDR2 FQNEAQ (reference sequence). CDR3 sequence (DNA): TGTGCCAGCAGCCGCCTTCGGAGCGGGATTATCGGGGAGCTGTTTTTT. Its protein product is CASSRLRSGIIGELFF.

This clone was seen a handful of times. The CDR3, as DNA: TGTGCCAGCAGCTCGGACAGGGGGTGGGAGACCCAGTACTTC. Translation: CASSSDRGWETQYF. The chain carries TRBV7-2 and TRBJ2-5, with 10 bases fitting TRBD1. The CDR3 consists of 14 residues. Per germline, CDR1 SGHTA and CDR2 FQGNSA. Unmatched junction bases numbered 4, after V lost 4 bases and J lost 5 bases. Using reference TRBV7-2 and TRBJ2-5 for the parts outside the CDR3, the full variable domain is GAGVSQSPSNKVTEKGKDVELRCDPISGHTALYWYRQSLGQGLEFLIYFQGNSAPDKSGLPSDRFSAERTGGSVSTLTIQRTQQEDSAVYLCASSSDRGWETQYFGPGTRLLVL.

The genes are TRBV30 and TRBJ2-1; a weak D match, TRBD2 (7 bases). The germline CDR1 and CDR2 sequences are GTSNPN and SVGIG (reference sequence). V was cut by 0 bases and J by 6 bases, with 12 bases left in between. The CDR3 is 14 amino acids. CDR3 protein: CAWSVGGAFNEQFF. The CDR3 bases are TGTGCCTGGAGTGTGGGGGGGGCCTTCAATGAGCAGTTCTTC.

This clone occurred a few times. The chain couples TRBV7-8 to TRBJ1-1; perhaps TRBD1 as D (5 bases). V lost 3 bases and J 0 bases, leaving 14 bases between the germline ends. Germline lookup yields CDR1 SGHVS and CDR2 FQNEAQ. This CDR3 is built from 16 residues. CDR3 DNA sequence: TGTGCCAGCAGCTTTGGAGCAGGGCTTTTGAACACTGAAGCTTTCTTT. Translating it yields CASSFGAGLLNTEAFF.

The chain recombines TRBV6-5 with TRBJ1-5; 8 positions match TRBD1. Germline assignment: CDR1 MNHEY and CDR2 SVGAGI. Trimming at V came to 7 bases and at J to 9 bases, leaving 8 bases not matched to a gene. CDR3 length: 13 residues. CDR3 DNA: TGTGCCAGCACCCAGGGGGCCTCAGGGCCCCAGCATTTT. Protein sequence: CASTQGASGPQHF.

V usage is TRBV6-6 and J usage is TRBJ1-4; TRBD1 might be the D (6 bases). The CDR3 loop spans 16 amino acids. Trimming stripped 4 bases from V and 8 bases from J, with 20 bases between. CDR1 MNHNY and CDR2 SVGAGI come from the germline V gene (reference sequence). The CDR3 DNA follows: TGTGCCAGCAGTTCCCGACAACAGGGATGGGGAGAAAAACTGTTTTTT. Translation gives CASSSRQQGWGEKLFF.

To note about this clone: Because the CDR3's place on the DNA is in doubt, the DNA is left out and the CDR3 is given as listed by TCRdb. This chain uses TRBV5-1 with TRBJ2-6; TRBD1, as called in the table, went unchecked against the DNA. Counting both end residues, the CDR3 totals 18 amino acids. Germline V gene lookup returns CDR1 SGHRS and CDR2 YFSETQ. The CDR3: CASSQTGTPVPGANVLTF.

This chain joins TRBV20-1 and TRBJ1-2; maybe TRBD1 (5 bases). The germline gives CDR1 DFQATT, CDR2 SNEGSKA (reference sequence). Deletions cut 3 bases from V and 9 bases from J, with 17 bases between. The CDR3 is 13 amino acids. The CDR3 region has the DNA TGCAGTGCTAGTTTTCACACAGGTGACCGCTACACCTTC. Translated, it gives CSASFHTGDRYTF.

The rearrangement links TRBV19 to TRBJ1-3; 8 nucleotides align to TRBD1. Germline V gene lookup returns CDR1 LNHDA and CDR2 SQIVND (reference sequence). The CDR3 totals 12 residues. The V segment lost 9 bases and the J segment 2 bases; nucleotides outside the gene matches: 0. CDR3 amino acids: CASRGPGNTIYF. DNA for the CDR3: TGTGCCAGCAGGGGGCCTGGAAACACCATATATTTT.

The CDR3 reads CASSIDWTVHEKLFF. The CDR3 DNA follows: TGTGCCAGTAGTATCGACTGGACAGTCCATGAAAAACTGTTTTTT. The J gene is TRBJ1-4, the V gene TRBV19; D may be TRBD1 (6 bases). The germline CDR1 and CDR2 sequences are LNHDA and SQIVND (reference sequence). The CDR3 has 15 amino acids. Between the trimmed V and J ends, which lost 3 bases and 6 bases, there was a span of 14 bases.

The genes are TRBV20-1 and TRBJ1-1; no firm D call. In germline, CDR1 is DFQATT, CDR2 SNEGSKA (reference sequence). This CDR3 contains 12 residues. Trimming pared 3 bases from V and 1 base from J, leaving 6 bases between. The CDR3 loop is CSASFQNTEAFF. CDR3 DNA: TGCAGTGCTAGTTTCCAGAACACTGAAGCTTTCTTT.

This chain uses TRBV24-1 with TRBJ2-7; 7 bases are a match to TRBD2. Germline CDR1 is KGHDR and CDR2 is SFDVKD. J lost 2 bases, V lost 3 bases, and 9 bases had no gene match. The CDR3 length is 16 residues. For the CDR3, the DNA is TGTGCCACCAGTGATCCTCGACTAGCCGCGGCCTACGAGCAGTACTTC. Its protein is CATSDPRLAAAYEQYF.

The chain couples TRBV7-6 to TRBJ1-1; 11 bases map to TRBD1. V was clipped by 4 bases and J by 4 bases; unmatched bases: 2. Germline V gene lookup returns CDR1 SGHVS and CDR2 FNYEAQ. CDR3 size: 14 residues. Here the CDR3 reads CASSSGTGGTEAFF. The CDR3, as DNA: TGTGCCAGCAGCTCCGGGACAGGGGGCACTGAAGCTTTCTTT.

The chain carries TRBV6-5 and TRBJ2-1, with unresolved D. This CDR3 has 13 residues. Germline CDR1 reads MNHEY; CDR2 reads SVGAGI. Between the trimmed V and J ends, which lost 4 bases and 0 bases, there was a span of 4 bases. The DNA of the CDR3 is TGTGCCAGCAGTTCCAGCTCCTACAATGAGCAGTTCTTC. This translates into CASSSSSYNEQFF.

With respect to this clone: This CDR3 is also generated by other DNA sequences in the sample. CDR3 nucleotide sequence: TGCGCCAGCAGCTTGCAGGGGAGAGGAGATACGCAGTATTTT. This gives the protein CASSLQGRGDTQYF. The chain carries TRBV5-1 and TRBJ2-3, with D perhaps matching TRBD1 (6 bases). CDR1 is SGHRS and CDR2 is YFSETQ in the germline V gene. V shed 1 base and J shed 5 bases, with 11 bases lying between them. This CDR3 comprises 14 residues.

A single count supports this clone. The rearrangement links TRBV12-3 or TRBV12-4 to TRBJ1-2; possible D gene TRBD1, 5 bases. This CDR3 contains 12 residues. The V end was cut by 4 bases, the J end by 8 bases, with 11 bases between. The CDR3 bases are TGTGCCAGCAGTTCAGGGTGGAGCGGCTACACCTTC. This gives the protein CASSSGWSGYTF.

The chain uses TRBV4-3 and TRBJ1-5, with D perhaps matching TRBD1 (5 bases). CDR3 length: 15 amino acids. Germline V gene lookup returns CDR1 LGHNA and CDR2 YSLEER. V lost 0 bases to trimming and J lost 1 base, with 7 bases between them. Written as DNA, the CDR3 is TGCGCCAGCAGCCAAGAGGGGGGGAGCAATCAGCCCCAGCATTTT. It specifies CASSQEGGSNQPQHF.